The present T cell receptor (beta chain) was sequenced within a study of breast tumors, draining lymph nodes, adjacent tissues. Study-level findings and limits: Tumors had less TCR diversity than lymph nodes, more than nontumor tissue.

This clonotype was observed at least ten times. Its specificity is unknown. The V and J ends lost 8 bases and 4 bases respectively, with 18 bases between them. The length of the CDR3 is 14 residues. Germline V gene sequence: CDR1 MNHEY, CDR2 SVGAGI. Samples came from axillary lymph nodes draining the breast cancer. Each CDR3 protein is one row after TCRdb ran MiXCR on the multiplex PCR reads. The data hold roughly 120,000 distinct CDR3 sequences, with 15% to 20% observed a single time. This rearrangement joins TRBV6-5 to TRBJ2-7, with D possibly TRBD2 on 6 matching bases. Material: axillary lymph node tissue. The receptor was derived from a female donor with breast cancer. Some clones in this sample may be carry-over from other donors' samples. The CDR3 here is CASRGAGMSYEQYF. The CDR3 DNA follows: TGTGCCAGCCGCGGGGCGGGAATGTCTTACGAGCAGTACTTC.